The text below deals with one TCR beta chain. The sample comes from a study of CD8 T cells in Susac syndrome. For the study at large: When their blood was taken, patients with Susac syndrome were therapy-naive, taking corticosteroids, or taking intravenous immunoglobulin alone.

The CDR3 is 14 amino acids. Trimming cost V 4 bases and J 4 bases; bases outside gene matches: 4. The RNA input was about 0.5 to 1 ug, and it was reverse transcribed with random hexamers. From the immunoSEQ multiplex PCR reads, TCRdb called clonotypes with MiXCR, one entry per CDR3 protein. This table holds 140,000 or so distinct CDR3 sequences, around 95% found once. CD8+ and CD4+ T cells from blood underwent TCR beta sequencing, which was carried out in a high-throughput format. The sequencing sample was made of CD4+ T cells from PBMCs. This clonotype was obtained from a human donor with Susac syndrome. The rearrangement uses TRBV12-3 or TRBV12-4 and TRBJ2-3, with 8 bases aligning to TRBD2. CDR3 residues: CASSYSGRSDTQYF. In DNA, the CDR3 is TGTGCCAGCAGTTACAGCGGGAGATCAGATACGCAGTATTTT.